One sample yielded the 10 T cell receptor beta chains listed below, sequenced in a study of blood T cells in healthy people across ages (dated by TCRdb to between 2014 and 2017). The method behind the library was 5' RACE. Data came from an Illumina HiSeq 2500. The second PCR ran for about 6 to 11 cycles and used a J-beta primer mix along with a sample-barcoded 5' primer. TCRdb reworked the public reads: Q25 trimming with fastp, MiXCR clone assembly, productive beta chains retained. Each CDR3 protein appears once, grouped with its most common genes and DNA. The sample table holds about 1,400,000 distinct CDR3 sequences, of which approximately 38% were seen once. Jointly, the top ten make up roughly 7.9% of the sample. The sequenced sample consisted of blood. The receptors come from a woman between 18 and 29 years old in good health.

The rearrangement uses TRBV3-1 and TRBJ2-7, with TRBD2 matching 8 bases. V was pared by 3 bases and J by 2 bases, with 6 bases of the junction left unmatched. This CDR3 comprises 15 residues. CDR1 LGHDT and CDR2 YNNKEL come from the germline V gene (reference sequence). CDR3 DNA sequence: TGTGCCAGCAGCCAGAGCCCGGGACTAGCCTACGAGCAGTACTTC. It is translated as CASSQSPGLAYEQYF.

The chain employs TRBV25-1 and TRBJ2-3; D gene uncertain. V was cut by 4 bases and J by 5 bases, with 4 bases left in between. This CDR3 is 11 amino acids long. The germline gives CDR1 MGHDK, CDR2 SYGVNS. The CDR3 DNA reads as TGTGCCAGCAGTGGAAAAGATACGCAGTATTTT. Its protein is CASSGKDTQYF.

The rearrangement uses TRBV20-1 and TRBJ1-1; D is perhaps TRBD1 (5 bases). Per germline, CDR1 DFQATT and CDR2 SNEGSKA (reference sequence). This CDR3 comprises 13 residues. V shed 6 bases and J shed 2 bases, with 13 bases lying between them. The DNA of the CDR3 is TGCAGTGCAGGGGCGACAGTTAACACTGAAGCTTTCTTT. Translating gives CSAGATVNTEAFF.

J is TRBJ2-3 and V is TRBV7-2; no clear D. Trimming left V 1 base short and J 6 bases short, with 14 bases between. CDR3 length equals 15 residues. Germline CDR1 reads SGHTA; CDR2 reads FQGNSA. The CDR3 protein is CASSLGWVVWDTQYF. DNA for the CDR3: TGTGCCAGCAGCTTAGGGTGGGTTGTATGGGATACGCAGTATTTT.

This rearrangement joins TRBV7-9 to TRBJ1-5; 8 bases fit TRBD1. The CDR3 has 18 residues. Germline assignment: CDR1 SEHNR and CDR2 FQNEAQ (reference sequence). Trimming took 2 bases from V and 0 from J; bases not matched to a gene: 9. CDR3 DNA sequence: TGTGCCAGCAGCTTAAACCGACAGGGGAATTATAGCAATCAGCCCCAGCATTTT. Translating gives CASSLNRQGNYSNQPQHF.

V is TRBV30 and J is TRBJ1-2, with a weak D call TRBD1 (5 bases). Looked up from germline, CDR1 is GTSNPN and CDR2 is SVGIG (reference sequence). V was clipped by 0 bases and J by 6 bases, with 11 bases between them. This CDR3 is 13 amino acids long. The CDR3 is CAWSVQTADGYTF. As DNA, the CDR3 is TGTGCCTGGAGTGTACAGACAGCCGATGGCTACACCTTC.

The CDR3 sequence: CASRGREGLRTEQYF. CDR3 coding DNA: TGTGCCAGTAGAGGGCGGGAGGGACTCAGAACCGAGCAGTACTTC. The V gene is TRBV12-3 or TRBV12-4, the J gene TRBJ2-5; 9 bases line up with TRBD2. The J call may be wrong; the DNA end is better matched by TRBJ2-7. The CDR3 is 15 amino acids.

This chain links TRBV5-1 with TRBJ2-5; D gene unclear. TRBJ2-1 matches the DNA end more closely, so the J call is doubtful. The germline gives CDR1 SGHRS, CDR2 YFSETQ. This CDR3 is 13 amino acids long. The CDR3 DNA sequence: TGCGCCAGCAGCAGGGCGGTCCAAGAGACCCAGTTCTTC. Translated: CASSRAVQETQFF.

J is TRBJ2-1 and V is TRBV20-1; D is ambiguous. The V gene's germline CDR1 is DFQATT and CDR2 SNEGSKA (reference sequence). Deletions cut 1 base from V and 6 bases from J, with 7 bases between. This CDR3 has 12 residues. CDR3 sequence: CSARGDLNEQFF. The CDR3 DNA follows: TGCAGTGCTAGAGGGGATCTCAATGAGCAGTTCTTC.

The genes are TRBV11-2 and TRBJ2-7; 7 nucleotides match TRBD1. Germline V CDR1 and CDR2: SGHAT, FQNNGV. J gave up 2 bases and V 0 bases, and 7 bases lay outside the gene matches. The CDR3 has 16 amino acids. The CDR3 loop is CASSLDLLTGTYEQYF. As DNA, the CDR3 is TGTGCCAGCAGCTTAGATCTCCTGACAGGGACCTACGAGCAGTACTTC. Full variable domain (rest looked up from reference TRBV11-2 and TRBJ2-7): EAGVAQSPRYKIIEKRQSVAFWCNPISGHATLYWYQQILGQGPKLLIQFQNNGVVDDSQLPKDRFSAERLKGVDSTLKIQPAKLEDSAVYLCASSLDLLTGTYEQYFGPGTRLTVT.